This T cell receptor beta chain was sequenced for a study of PD-L1 blockade in urothelial cancer. CDR3 length: 13 amino acids. Trimming at V came to 6 bases and at J to 4 bases, leaving 2 bases not matched to a gene. Germline V gene lookup returns CDR1 MGHDK and CDR2 SYGVNS. Produced via immunoSEQ multiplex PCR; TCRdb's table is partial and in-frame only. The table records more than 40,000 clones, 85% to 90% of them present only once. The sequence was obtained from a woman aged 55 to 70 with urothelial cancer. This specimen was PBMCs, taken around atezolizumab (anti-PD-L1) treatment. This chain joins TRBV25-1 and TRBJ2-7, with 11 bases that match TRBD2. The CDR3 region has the DNA TGTGCCAGCAGGCCTAGCGGGAGGTACGAGCAGTACTTC. Encoded protein: CASRPSGRYEQYF.